The 24 T cell receptor beta chains given below trace back to one sample, sequenced in a study of T cell responses to AZD1222 COVID-19 vaccine. Clones were read by immunoSEQ multiplex PCR, and TCRdb kept only the in-frame ones, dropping some. Counted here are under 130,000 clones, 70% to 90% occurring once; the ten biggest clones make up roughly 2.5%. The sample here was peripheral blood, taken 28 days after the second AZD1222 dose. These receptors all come from an adult who received the AZD1222 COVID-19 vaccine.

The rearrangement links TRBV5-1 to TRBJ2-2, with 8 bases lining up with TRBD2. The CDR3 spans 14 residues. Germline V lookup: CDR1 SGHRS, CDR2 YFSETQ. The V gene end was trimmed by 6 bases and the J gene end by 4 bases; junction bases not matched to a gene: 5. For the CDR3, the DNA is TGCGCCAGCAAGGGACTAGTAGGCACCGGGGAGCTGTTTTTT. It codes for CASKGLVGTGELFF.

The chain employs TRBV2 and TRBJ1-5; 9 bases are shared with TRBD1. Germline V gene data show CDR1 as SNHLY and CDR2 as FYNNEI. V lost 6 bases, J lost 4 bases, and 10 bases stayed unmatched. The CDR3 is 16 amino acids. This CDR3 reads CASRDRGWGSNQPQHF. CDR3 DNA sequence: TGTGCCAGCAGGGACAGGGGTTGGGGGTCGAATCAGCCCCAGCATTTT.

This clone was seen just once. This sequence joins TRBV6-5 and TRBJ1-1; 8 nucleotides align to TRBD1. The V gene's germline CDR1 is MNHEY and CDR2 SVGAGI. The J segment lost 3 bases and the V segment lost 7 bases, leaving 10 bases of the junction unmatched. The CDR3 runs to 15 residues. Here the CDR3 reads CASTSRTGMDTEAFF. The CDR3, as DNA: TGTGCCAGCACCTCCAGGACAGGGATGGACACTGAAGCTTTCTTT.

V and J are TRBV30 and TRBJ1-5, with TRBD1 identical over 10 bases. CDR3 length equals 15 residues. V lost 1 base and J lost 6; bases outside the gene matches: 6. Looked up from germline, CDR1 is GTSNPN and CDR2 is SVGIG (reference sequence). CDR3 sequence reads: CAWSGGQGSFQPQHF. DNA for the CDR3: TGTGCCTGGAGTGGGGGACAGGGGTCTTTTCAGCCCCAGCATTTT.

The chain is built from TRBV7-8 and TRBJ1-1; D is ambiguous. Germline V CDR1 and CDR2: SGHVS, FQNEAQ. Trimming removed 2 bases from V and 5 bases from J, with 12 bases in between. The CDR3 sequence is 14 residues long. CDR3 loop: CASSLREGKTEAFF. The CDR3 bases are TGTGCCAGCAGCTTAAGGGAGGGTAAGACTGAAGCTTTCTTT.

This sequence joins TRBV19 and TRBJ2-2; either TRBD1 or TRBD2 may fit D (5 bases each). The CDR3 is 13 residues long. The V and J ends lost 9 bases and 5 bases respectively, with 13 bases between them. CDR1 and CDR2 (germline): LNHDA, SQIVND (reference sequence). Here the CDR3 reads CASTGTGTGELFF. DNA for the CDR3: TGTGCCAGCACCGGGACCGGGACCGGGGAGCTGTTTTTT.

This clone was picked up one time. The chain joins TRBV6-5 to TRBJ1-1, with a tentative D call TRBD1 (6 bases). Germline lookup yields CDR1 MNHEY and CDR2 SVGAGI. V lost 2 bases and J 4 bases, leaving 17 bases between the germline ends. There are 16 residues in the CDR3. CDR3 protein: CASSYGFETGSTEAFF. As DNA, the CDR3 is TGTGCCAGCAGTTACGGATTCGAAACAGGGTCCACTGAAGCTTTCTTT.

The chain links TRBV10-3 to TRBJ1-2; D is possibly TRBD1 (5 bases). The CDR3 is made up of 15 amino acids. Germline V gene data show CDR1 as ENHRY and CDR2 as SYGVKD. Trimming removed 0 bases at V and 7 bases at J, with 15 bases between. The CDR3 is CAISESSGTMAGYTF. CDR3 nucleotide sequence: TGTGCCATCAGTGAGTCGTCAGGGACGATGGCTGGCTACACCTTC.

CDR3 nucleotide sequence: TGTGCCAGCAGCCAGGGACACGGCAGTCAAGAGACCCAGTACTTC. Its protein is CASSQGHGSQETQYF. The chain is built from TRBV14 and TRBJ2-5; D possibly corresponds to TRBD1 (6 bases). The CDR3 runs to 15 residues. Germline-derived CDR1 and CDR2 are SGHDN and FVKESK. Trimming removed 3 bases at V and 2 bases at J, with 13 bases between.

V gene TRBV28 combines with J gene TRBJ1-2; 8 positions match TRBD1. Germline trimming cut 5 bases from V and 6 bases from J; bases unmatched to any gene: 5. The length of the CDR3 is 13 residues. The germline gives CDR1 MDHEN, CDR2 SYDVKM. The CDR3 nucleotides are TGTGCCAGCAGTCCCGACAGGGGAAATGGCTACACCTTC. Protein sequence: CASSPDRGNGYTF.

The chain has TRBV7-8 and TRBJ2-2; 9 nucleotides match TRBD2. V dropped 5 bases and J dropped 1; count of bases not matched to a gene: 5. The length of the CDR3 is 16 residues. Germline CDR1 SGHVS, CDR2 FQNEAQ. The CDR3 spells CASSILTSGNTGELFF. DNA for the CDR3: TGTGCCAGCAGCATACTGACTAGCGGGAACACCGGGGAGCTGTTTTTT. Combining the CDR3 with reference TRBV7-8 and TRBJ2-2 gives the whole variable domain GAGVSQSPRYKVAKRGQDVALRCDPISGHVSLFWYQQALGQGPEFLTYFQNEAQLDKSGLPSDRFFAERPEGSVSTLKIQRTQQEDSAVYLCASSILTSGNTGELFFGEGSRLTVL.

The chain is built from TRBV19 and TRBJ2-7; 7 nucleotides line up with TRBD2. V was clipped by 4 bases and J by 3 bases; unmatched bases: 12. CDR1 and CDR2 (germline): LNHDA, SQIVND (reference sequence). The CDR3 is 16 residues long. The CDR3 here is CASSRGGLAEIYEQYF. Here the CDR3 DNA reads TGTGCCAGTAGTAGGGGCGGGCTAGCGGAGATCTACGAGCAGTACTTC.

The genes are TRBV11-3 and TRBJ1-1; no firm D call. This CDR3 is built from 12 residues. V was pared by 1 base and J by 10 bases, with 10 bases between. The germline CDR1 and CDR2 sequences are SGHNT and YENEEA. CDR3 sequence: CASSLGDGGAFF. Here the CDR3 DNA reads TGTGCCAGCAGCTTAGGGGATGGAGGAGCTTTCTTT.

This clone was seen more than once but under ten times. The chain carries TRBV5-5 and TRBJ2-1; unclear D gene. In germline, CDR1 is SGHKS, CDR2 YYEKEE (reference sequence). V dropped 2 bases and J dropped 0 bases, with 9 bases sitting between them. The CDR3 contains 15 residues. For the CDR3, the DNA is TGTGCCAGCAGCTTCGATCCTAGCTCCTACAATGAGCAGTTCTTC. Encoded protein: CASSFDPSSYNEQFF.

By share, this clone counts as medium-sized. The J gene is TRBJ1-1, the V gene TRBV4-2; 7 nucleotides align to TRBD1. The CDR3 extends over 15 amino acids. Germline V gives CDR1 LGHNA, CDR2 YNFKEQ. Trimming at V came to 0 bases and at J to 1 base, leaving 2 bases not matched to a gene. CDR3: CASSQDRTGNTEAFF. Written as DNA, the CDR3 is TGTGCCAGCAGCCAAGATCGGACAGGGAACACTGAAGCTTTCTTT.

CDR3 sequence: CASKGQGATEAFF. The CDR3 nucleotides read TGCGCCAGTAAGGGACAGGGGGCGACTGAAGCTTTCTTT. The chain carries TRBV10-2 and TRBJ1-1; 12 bases align to TRBD1. The V gene end was trimmed by 9 bases and the J gene end by 5 bases; junction bases not matched to a gene: 4. The CDR3 has 13 amino acids. Germline CDR1 reads WSHSY; CDR2 reads SAAADI.

This chain uses TRBV11-2 with TRBJ2-1, with D possibly TRBD1 on 6 matching bases. This CDR3 spans 14 amino acids. The V end lost 5 bases, the J end lost 7 bases, and 15 bases lay between the germline ends. Germline V gene data show CDR1 as SGHAT and CDR2 as FQNNGV. CDR3 DNA: TGTGCCAGCAGCCCAAACATCAGGGGTAATGAGCAGTTCTTC. It specifies CASSPNIRGNEQFF.

The rearrangement uses TRBV3-1 (or the pseudogene TRBV3-2) and TRBJ1-1, with D unresolved. The CDR3 runs to 13 residues. With 3 bases removed from V and 4 bases from J, the gap between germline ends came to 9 bases. The germline CDR1 and CDR2 sequences are LGHDT and YNNKEL (reference sequence). DNA of the CDR3: TGTGCCAGCAGCCAGGGGTTGAGCACTGAAGCTTTCTTT. This encodes CASSQGLSTEAFF.

The chain recombines TRBV27 with TRBJ2-1, with TRBD1 identical over 7 bases. The V gene's germline CDR1 is MNHEY and CDR2 SMNVEV (reference sequence). After removal of 7 bases from V and 2 bases from J, the junction contained 5 bases not matched to a gene. The CDR3 covers 14 residues. This CDR3 reads CASKGGRTYNEQFF. For the CDR3, the DNA is TGTGCCAGCAAAGGGGGCAGAACCTACAATGAGCAGTTCTTC.

A word on this clone: Other DNA sequences in this specimen translate into the identical CDR3. The rearrangement uses TRBV30 and TRBJ1-5; D not certain. The CDR3 is 13 residues long. Trimming took 0 bases from V and 1 from J, leaving 4 bases between them. CDR1 and CDR2 from the germline V gene are GTSNPN and SVGIG (reference sequence). The CDR3: CAWSVKSNQPQHF. The CDR3 nucleotides read TGTGCCTGGAGTGTAAAAAGCAATCAGCCCCAGCATTTT.

This clone was picked up one time. This chain uses TRBV9 with TRBJ2-2, with unresolved D. V shed 0 bases and J shed 2 bases, with 2 bases lying between them. Germline-derived CDR1 and CDR2 are SGDLS and YYNGEE. The CDR3 extends over 13 amino acids. In DNA form, the CDR3 reads TGTGCCAGCAGCGTAGACAACACCGGGGAGCTGTTTTTT. Protein sequence: CASSVDNTGELFF.

The rearrangement joins TRBV27 to TRBJ1-1; D is perhaps TRBD1 (6 bases). The CDR3 has 15 residues. V shed 7 bases and J shed 0 bases, with 15 bases lying between them. Germline V gene data show CDR1 as MNHEY and CDR2 as SMNVEV (reference sequence). The CDR3, as DNA: TGTGCCAGCACCCTCGGAGGGGACATGAACACTGAAGCTTTCTTT. This encodes CASTLGGDMNTEAFF.

The V call is TRBV5-4, the J call TRBJ2-5; 11 bases agree with TRBD2. Trimming at V came to 4 bases and at J to 12 bases, leaving 5 bases not matched to a gene. In germline, CDR1 is SGHNT, CDR2 YYREEE (reference sequence). This CDR3 has 12 residues. CDR3 region: CASSLTSGTKYF. The CDR3 DNA reads as TGTGCCAGCAGCCTGACTAGCGGGACAAAGTACTTC.

This chain joins TRBV21-1 and TRBJ1-2; the listed D gene, TRBD1, was not tested against the DNA. TRBV21-1 counts as a pseudogene. The CDR3 runs to 23 residues. CDR3 loop: CASSKKFSVRIVGQIEPNYGYTF. The CDR3 DNA follows: TGTGCCAGCAGCAAAAAGTTTTCGGTAAGGATTGTTGGGCAGATCGAGCCTAACTATGGCTACACCTTC.